The present T cell receptor (beta chain) was sequenced within a study of OX40 agonist ivuxolimab in advanced cancers. A single count supports this clone. Some clones are missing from TCRdb's copy, which holds only in-frame ones; the method was immunoSEQ multiplex PCR. The table records around 100,000 clones, 91% of them present only once. V lost 9 bases and J 4 bases, leaving 22 bases between the germline ends. Germline lookup yields CDR1 MNHGY and CDR2 SAAAGT. CDR3 length: 16 residues. This sequence was found in an adult with an advanced solid tumor such as melanoma, head and neck, liver or kidney cancer. The J gene is TRBJ1-5, the V gene TRBV6-8, with D possibly TRBD1 on 5 matching bases. The specimen was CD4+ or CD8+ T cells sorted from blood, collected in a trial of the OX40 agonist ivuxolimab. DNA of the CDR3: TGTGCCAGAGGGCCAGGACACGTTCAGCCTAATCAGCCCCAGCATTTT. It codes for CARGPGHVQPNQPQHF.